This TCR beta chain was recorded in a study of T-cell memory formation after mild COVID-19. The overall study: Among the donors, TCR clusters were largely specific to each donor.

The study, taken as a whole, reports: Most CD4+ clones that shrank were in CM and EM, while CD8+ ones turned up in EMRA. The study found balanced CD4/CD8 in clones contracting day 15 to 85 and a CD4+ lean in later expanders.

TCRdb fed the 5' RACE reads into MiXCR, producing one record per CDR3 protein. The sample includes roughly 170,000 distinct CDR3 sequences, about 21% seen only once; the top ten take 23%. This CDR3 has 13 residues. CDR1 is MNHEY, CDR2 SVGAGI, per germline. V lost 2 bases, J lost 7 bases, and 6 bases lay in between. A word on this clonotype: Its antigen remains unidentified.

Source material: PBMCs or a T cell subset sorted from them (not recorded which). The chain recombines TRBV6-5 with TRBJ1-6; no clear D gene. This TCR came from an adult woman who had mild COVID-19 (a few samples of this study predate the infection). Cell type and time point are not known. The CDR3 reads CASSYTTNSPLHF. As DNA, the CDR3 is TGTGCCAGCAGTTACACCACCAATTCACCCCTCCACTTT.